This T cell receptor (beta chain) was observed in a study of blood T cell repertoires in COVID-19. Repertoires were generated with immunoSEQ multiplex PCR, while TCRdb's copy carries only in-frame clones and drops some. The data contain just under 80,000 clones, roughly 82% of them singletons. CDR1 and CDR2 (germline): MNHEY, SVGAGI. The CDR3 is 15 residues long. V lost 6 bases and J lost 1; bases outside the gene matches: 8. This clone was observed a single time. J is TRBJ1-1 and V is TRBV6-5, with TRBD1 matching 7 bases. The receptor comes from a human donor in a cohort sampled during active COVID-19. The specimen sequenced was peripheral blood. This chain's CDR3 is CASSDLGTANTEAFF. For the CDR3, the DNA is TGTGCCAGCAGCGACTTAGGGACAGCGAACACTGAAGCTTTCTTT.